This record concerns one T cell receptor beta chain sequence. These data belong to a study of blood T cell repertoires in COVID-19. Study in general: T cells, B-cell-depleted T cells, or PBMCs provided the cDNA or gDNA that served as material.

The participants were between 18 and 89 years old and came from under 25 US areas. Methods used by the authors: Amplification from reference gene primers served as the basis for estimated nucleated cell counts. Profiled with immunoSEQ multiplex PCR; TCRdb holds only in-frame clones, not every one. V and J calls and clone size come straight from that table; D and trimming were deduced from the DNA. In the table there are about 86,000 clones, roughly 91% of which are singletons. The CDR3 runs to 16 residues. The germline V gene has CDR1 MNHEY and CDR2 SMNVEV (reference sequence). Trimming cost V 5 bases and J 0 bases; bases outside gene matches: 7.

The rearrangement links TRBV27 to TRBJ2-4, with 7 bases fitting TRBD1. Specimen: PBMCs or T cells enriched from blood (not recorded which). The clonotype comes from a woman in her 50s with acute COVID-19. The CDR3 sequence is CASSPGTELAKNIQYF. CDR3 nucleotides: TGTGCCAGCAGTCCAGGGACAGAGCTAGCCAAAAACATTCAGTACTTC.